These 23 T cell receptor beta chains were sequenced from one sample in a study of OX40 agonist ivuxolimab in advanced cancers. The assay was immunoSEQ multiplex PCR, and TCRdb's table has in-frame clones only and misses some. There are about 23,000 clones in the sample; 60% to 85% occur only once, and around 2% lies in the top ten. The material was CD4+ or CD8+ T cells sorted from blood, obtained in a trial of the OX40 agonist ivuxolimab. The receptors derive from an adult with an advanced solid tumor such as melanoma, head and neck, liver or kidney cancer.

CDR3 protein: CASSDGRKTDTQYF. The CDR3 DNA is TGTGCCAGCAGTGACGGGAGGAAAACAGATACGCAGTATTTT. The chain recombines TRBV6-5 with TRBJ2-3, with 7 positions matching TRBD2. V trimming: 5 bases; J trimming: 3 bases; junction bases outside the gene matches: 5. The CDR3 covers 14 residues. Looked up from germline, CDR1 is MNHEY and CDR2 is SVGAGI.

The sample holds a few counts of this clone. The chain carries TRBV10-1 and TRBJ2-7, with D perhaps TRBD1 or TRBD2 (5 bases each). The V gene's germline CDR1 is WNHNN and CDR2 SYGVQD (reference sequence). Trimming shortened V by 6 bases and J by 0 bases, and 18 bases separated the two germline ends. This CDR3 contains 16 residues. CDR3: CASRGVWRLSSYEQYF. CDR3 DNA: TGCGCCAGCAGGGGGGTATGGAGATTAAGCTCCTACGAGCAGTACTTC.

This clone came up once. The rearrangement joins TRBV28 to TRBJ1-4; D unresolved. Trimming removed 5 bases from V and 7 bases from J, with 20 bases in between. This CDR3 region has 16 residues. CDR1 is MDHEN and CDR2 is SYDVKM in the germline V gene. CDR3 loop: CASSHSPRAVGEKLFF. The CDR3 nucleotides are TGTGCCAGCAGTCACAGCCCAAGGGCGGTGGGTGAAAAACTGTTTTTT.

Written as DNA, the CDR3 is TGTGCCATCAGTGACCGGGACAGGGGTTATGGCTACACCTTC. Encoded protein: CAISDRDRGYGYTF. The J gene is TRBJ1-2, the V gene TRBV10-3; 10 bases match TRBD1. This CDR3 contains 14 residues. The ends lost 3 bases at V and 5 bases at J; junction bases unmatched: 3. Germline CDR1 and CDR2: ENHRY and SYGVKD.

The chain is built from TRBV18 and TRBJ2-1; D gene ambiguous. V shed 1 base and J shed 7 bases, with 14 bases lying between them. This CDR3 is 15 amino acids long. CDR1 KGHSH and CDR2 LQKENI come from the germline V gene. CDR3 sequence: CASSPLKDYGNEQFF. The CDR3 nucleotides read TGTGCCAGCTCACCACTCAAGGATTACGGTAATGAGCAGTTCTTC.

J is TRBJ2-7 and V is TRBV19, with D possibly matching TRBD1 (7 bases). Germline V gene lookup returns CDR1 LNHDA and CDR2 SQIVND (reference sequence). CDR3 length: 13 amino acids. V was clipped by 10 bases and J by 3 bases, with 16 bases between them. CDR3 sequence: CATGRGDHYEQYF. The CDR3 DNA follows: TGTGCCACGGGCAGGGGGGACCACTACGAGCAGTACTTC.

The gene calls are TRBV28 and TRBJ2-7; 10 bases match TRBD1. In germline, CDR1 is MDHEN, CDR2 SYDVKM. V lost 5 bases and J lost 4; bases outside the gene matches: 8. The CDR3 is 15 residues long. Written as DNA, the CDR3 is TGTGCCAGCAGTCCACTGGGACAGGGGATATACGAGCAGTACTTC. Amino acid sequence: CASSPLGQGIYEQYF.

This chain uses TRBV6-5 with TRBJ1-6; 7 bases fit TRBD1. The J segment lost 10 bases and the V segment lost 6 bases, leaving 6 bases of the junction unmatched. The CDR3 length is 13 residues. The V gene's germline CDR1 is MNHEY and CDR2 SVGAGI. The CDR3 sequence: CASRRGQGSPLHF. The CDR3 DNA reads TGTGCCAGCAGGAGGGGGCAGGGCTCACCCCTCCACTTT.

The DNA of the CDR3 is TGTGCCAGCAGCTTACAGGGGGCTGCCGGGGAGCTGTTTTTT. Amino acids: CASSLQGAAGELFF. The J gene is TRBJ2-2, the V gene TRBV11-3, with 8 nucleotides matching TRBD1. V was clipped by 2 bases and J by 6 bases; unmatched bases: 2. The CDR3 has 14 amino acids. Germline assignment: CDR1 SGHNT and CDR2 YENEEA.

The J gene is TRBJ2-6, the V gene TRBV2; D not resolved. Deletions cut 3 bases from V and 2 bases from J, with 5 bases between. CDR3 size: 14 residues. The germline gives CDR1 SNHLY, CDR2 FYNNEI. The chain's CDR3 is CASSDGPGANVLTF. The CDR3 nucleotides read TGTGCCAGCAGTGATGGCCCTGGGGCCAACGTCCTGACTTTC. The full variable domain, completed using reference TRBV2 and TRBJ2-6, is EPEVTQTPSHQVTQMGQEVILRCVPISNHLYFYWYRQILGQKVEFLVSFYNNEISEKSEIFDDQFSVERPDGSNFTLKIRSTKLEDSAMYFCASSDGPGANVLTFGAGSRLTVL.

DNA for the CDR3: TGTGCCAGCAGCGGGGGACCGACACCCACAGATACGCAGTATTTT. Its protein product is CASSGGPTPTDTQYF. The chain has TRBV5-4 and TRBJ2-3; D is perhaps TRBD1 or TRBD2 (5 bases each). Trimming pared 4 bases from V and 2 bases from J, leaving 14 bases between. CDR3 length: 15 amino acids. The germline gives CDR1 SGHNT, CDR2 YYREEE (reference sequence).

This clone has a single count. The genes are TRBV2 and TRBJ1-1; tentative D call: TRBD1 (5 bases). V shed 2 bases and J shed 4 bases, with 11 bases lying between them. The germline CDR1 and CDR2 sequences are SNHLY and FYNNEI. The length of the CDR3 is 14 residues. CDR3 in amino acids: CASSEMGGGTEAFF. In DNA form, the CDR3 reads TGTGCCAGCAGTGAAATGGGTGGGGGCACTGAAGCTTTCTTT.

This clone was recorded a few times. V gene TRBV28 combines with J gene TRBJ2-5; the match to TRBD2 covers 7 bases. With V trimmed by 7 bases and J by 0 bases, 8 bases remained unmatched. Germline assignment: CDR1 MDHEN and CDR2 SYDVKM. This CDR3 spans 15 amino acids. CDR3 in amino acids: CASNTLSGYQETQYF. The CDR3 DNA follows: TGTGCCAGCAATACGCTTAGCGGGTACCAAGAGACCCAGTACTTC.

The chain is built from TRBV28 and TRBJ1-4; 7 bases line up with TRBD1. The CDR3 spans 15 residues. Germline CDR1 reads MDHEN; CDR2 reads SYDVKM. V lost 5 bases, J lost 8 bases, and 11 bases stayed unmatched. CDR3 in DNA: TGTGCCAGCAGTCCAAACACAGGGGTGGGGGAAAAACTGTTTTTT. Encoded protein: CASSPNTGVGEKLFF.

This chain uses TRBV28 with TRBJ2-1, with D hard to call. The CDR3 loop spans 13 amino acids. Between the trimmed V and J ends, which lost 5 bases and 15 bases, there was a span of 20 bases. The V gene's germline CDR1 is MDHEN and CDR2 SYDVKM. The CDR3: CASSRVQNPLLFF. CDR3 nucleotide sequence: TGTGCCAGCAGTAGGGTCCAAAACCCCTTACTGTTCTTC. Based on the CDR3 plus reference TRBV28 and TRBJ2-1, the full variable domain is DVKVTQSSRYLVKRTGEKVFLECVQDMDHENMFWYRQDPGLGLRLIYFSYDVKMKEKGDIPEGYSVSREKKERFSLILESASTNQTSMYLCASSRVQNPLLFFGPGTRLTVL.

The CDR3 loop reads CASSAPGQGQYEQYF. CDR3 sequence (DNA): TGTGCCAGCAGCGCTCCGGGACAGGGGCAATACGAGCAGTACTTC. This chain joins TRBV7-9 and TRBJ2-7; 10 bases map to TRBD1. The germline gives CDR1 SEHNR, CDR2 FQNEAQ (reference sequence). The CDR3 runs to 15 residues. Trimming at V came to 5 bases and at J to 4 bases, leaving 8 bases not matched to a gene.

This clone was seen only a few times. The chain recombines TRBV10-3 with TRBJ2-5; 9 bases map to TRBD1. Trimming cost V 3 bases and J 1 base; bases outside gene matches: 6. The V gene's germline CDR1 is ENHRY and CDR2 SYGVKD. The CDR3 is made up of 16 amino acids. In DNA form, the CDR3 reads TGTGCCATCAGTGACCGGGACAGGGATCGCCAAGAGACCCAGTACTTC. This encodes CAISDRDRDRQETQYF.

This clone was picked up a small number of times. Other DNA variants within this sample encode the same CDR3. V and J are TRBV30 and TRBJ1-1, with D maybe TRBD1 (5 bases). This CDR3 spans 13 amino acids. The germline V and J ends were trimmed by 0 bases and 1 base, with 6 bases remaining between them. Germline assignment: CDR1 GTSNPN and CDR2 SVGIG (reference sequence). CDR3 DNA: TGTGCCTGGAGTGTCCAGGGGAACACTGAAGCTTTCTTT. Its protein is CAWSVQGNTEAFF.

This clone was observed a single time. V usage is TRBV9 and J usage is TRBJ1-3, with D hard to call. The germline CDR1 and CDR2 sequences are SGDLS and YYNGEE. The ends were cut back, 6 bases at V and 1 base at J, with 17 bases in the middle. This CDR3 spans 16 amino acids. This CDR3 is CASTRTIGESGNTIYF. In nucleotides, the CDR3 is TGTGCCAGCACCCGTACTATAGGCGAGTCTGGAAACACCATATATTTT.

This rearrangement joins TRBV4-1 to TRBJ2-7; 7 positions agree with TRBD2. CDR1 and CDR2 (germline): MGHRA, YSYEKL. The junction had 7 bases not matched to a gene; V was cut back by 2 bases and J by 0 bases. This CDR3 region has 16 residues. DNA of the CDR3: TGCGCCAGCAGCCAAAGGTCGGGGGGAGTCTCCTACGAGCAGTACTTC. This translates into CASSQRSGGVSYEQYF.

V and J are TRBV30 and TRBJ2-7; D is possibly TRBD2 (5 bases). The CDR3 is 12 amino acids. Germline CDR1 reads GTSNPN; CDR2 reads SVGIG (reference sequence). V shed 0 bases and J shed 4 bases, with 7 bases lying between them. For the CDR3, the DNA is TGTGCCTGGAGTGTACGAGGGTACGAGCAGTACTTC. Translation gives CAWSVRGYEQYF.

This clone was detected only a few times. The chain is built from TRBV18 and TRBJ1-1; D possibly corresponds to TRBD1 (5 bases). Trimming removed 2 bases from V and 5 bases from J, with 6 bases in between. Per germline, CDR1 KGHSH and CDR2 LQKENI. This CDR3 has 12 residues. The CDR3 region has the DNA TGTGCCAGCTCACCATCAGGGACTGAAGCTTTCTTT. Translating gives CASSPSGTEAFF.

The rearrangement uses TRBV5-6 and TRBJ1-4, with no clear D. V was shortened by 3 bases and J by 0 bases, with 9 bases between the two germline ends. This CDR3 is built from 15 residues. Germline loops: CDR1 SGHDT, CDR2 YYEEEE. The CDR3 spells CASSWWGATNEKLFF. As DNA, the CDR3 is TGTGCCAGCAGCTGGTGGGGAGCAACTAATGAAAAACTGTTTTTT. Variable domain in full (rest from reference TRBV5-6 and TRBJ1-4): DAGVTQSPTHLIKTRGQQVTLRCSPKSGHDTVSWYQQALGQGPQFIFQYYEEEERQRGNFPDRFSGHQFPNYSSELNVNALLLGDSALYLCASSWWGATNEKLFFGSGTQLSVL.